This T cell receptor beta chain was captured in a study of regulatory T cells in long-lasting Graves disease (dated by TCRdb to the early 2020s). For the study in its entirety: In the newly diagnosed Graves' disease group, patients had been taking antithyroid drugs for less than 3 months. Persistent Graves' disease patients were compared with newly diagnosed Graves' disease patients by peripheral blood TCR sequencing and RNA sequencing. The study was conducted in China and was registered as a clinical trial. A total of roughly 35 samples were covered by TCR sequencing, comprising approximately 13 persistent and 20 or so newly diagnosed Graves' disease patients.

A single count supports this clonotype. Its antigen is not yet known. No per-base quality is available; no much larger clone lies one base away. A lone read is weak support. The paper as a whole reports these results and caveats: TRBV28, TRBJ1-2 and TRBJ2-5 were preferentially used in persistent disease, while TRBV20-1 and TRBJ2-1 were favored in newly diagnosed disease. The authors noted that the small sample size was a limitation that may lower accuracy. Only the TCR beta chain was sequenced and analyzed. Persistent patients shared more public clonotypes among themselves (2,741) than newly diagnosed patients did (approximately 970). Compared with newly diagnosed patients, persistent Graves' disease patients had lower TCR Shannon entropy and fewer highly expanded clones, which suggests clonal expansion. Peripheral blood alone was examined, since thyroid tissue, which constituted the primary lesion, could not be accessed.

Libraries came from multiplex PCR. Sequencing was performed on an Illumina HiSeq 4000. TCR beta libraries were built with iRepertoire HTBI primers and Arm-PCR amplification of CDR3 regions. Gel purification was performed on PCR products prior to sequencing. As for how the authors treated the data: Across samples, about 64 TRBV and 13 to 15 TRBJ segments were identified and used for gene usage analysis of CDR3 amino acid clonotypes. COPE and FqMerger were used to merge the filtered high-quality paired reads into contigs. BLAST was used to align contigs to IMGT TRBV, TRBD and TRBJ reference genes, and CDR3 was defined according to IMGT. Any clonotype with a frequency above 0.1% was classified as a highly expanded clone. Repertoire diversity was measured by Shannon entropy, and V-J evenness by the Gini coefficient. A clonotype was considered public if more than one individual shared it. The raw public reads went through TCRdb reprocessing: fastp at Q25, MiXCR clone calling, in-frame beta chains kept. Here each entry gathers all rows of one CDR3 protein and keeps the most common genes and DNA. The V and J calls were determined by TCRdb, not by the authors. The sample contains around 500,000 distinct CDR3 sequences, about 12% of them found a single time. 8% to 10% of the sample is taken by the ten largest.

From the cysteine through the phenylalanine, the CDR3 covers 13 amino acids. Just the 39-base CDR3 DNA is kept, in frame starting at base 1. CDR1 and CDR2 are drawn from the germline V gene (reference sequence): DFQATT, SNEGSKA. The time point label for this specimen denotes: newly diagnosed GD, antithyroid drugs for less than 3 months. RNA was extracted from PBMCs in TRIzol for both TCR sequencing and RNA sequencing. Graves' disease was diagnosed according to American Thyroid Association guidelines. Patients were recruited from an endocrinology department in Xi'an, China. From each patient, nine milliliters of peripheral blood was collected into an EDTA anticoagulant tube. Ficoll Paque Plus density gradient separation was used to isolate PBMCs, and no further T cell sorting was performed. RNA quality was checked with an Agilent 2100 Bioanalyzer and agarose gel, and concentration with a NanoDrop 2000.

The sample also formed part of further work on T cells in Graves' hyperthyroidism and ophthalmopathy. The second study also describes: Stable Graves' hyperthyroidism was defined as no progression to ophthalmopathy during 18 months of follow-up. Hyperthyroidism patients were aged 18 to 65 years and newly diagnosed, with disease duration of less than 2 months. Patients with uncontrolled infections, other autoimmune diseases, pregnancy or lactation were excluded. Clinical symptoms, serum thyroxine and TRAb, thyroid ultrasound, and orbital computed tomography formed the basis for the diagnoses. For the first round of RT-PCR on the TCR CDR3, the HTBI primer set was used together with the Qiagen OneStep RT-PCR kit. Most expanded thyroid clonotypes (frequency above 0.001) were also detected in blood, a finding suggesting that blood repertoires may reflect thyroid immune responses. A model built on a 13 V-J signature distinguished ophthalmopathy from stable hyperthyroidism, reaching about 88% sensitivity and under 84% specificity in cross-validation and 80%/75% in testing. In validation, progression to ophthalmopathy was predicted by the model with more than 65% sensitivity and 72% to 85% specificity, a median of 6.5 months before onset. TCR V-J signatures able to tell the groups apart were searched for in a discovery cohort of 95 to 100 patients, of whom roughly 42 had Graves' ophthalmopathy and 55 to 60 had stable Graves' hyperthyroidism. Whether ophthalmopathy could be predicted prospectively was tested in an independent validation cohort made up of about 18 hyperthyroidism patients plus 17 patients who later progressed to ophthalmopathy. For training and testing, the roughly 97 patients in the discovery cohort were randomly divided in a 7:3 ratio. In about six Graves' hyperthyroidism patients, the study also compared T-cell repertoires from thyroid tissue with T-cell repertoires from blood. After blood sampling, hyperthyroidism patients were treated with methimazole at a starting dose of 30 mg daily, and ophthalmopathy patients were treated with high-dose intravenous methylprednisolone. The libraries were constructed in a second round of multiplex PCR and then size-selected and purified. Paired-end sequencing of the libraries was performed with 100 bp reads on an Illumina HiSeq2000. SOAPnuke was used to process the raw data, with reads discarded if the reads contained adapters or uncalled bases, had a mean Phred below 15, or lacked an exact constant-primer or identifier match. High-quality paired reads were merged using COPE v1.2.5, and each unique nucleotide sequence was defined as a clonotype. MiTCR v1.1 was used to align clonotypes to the IMGT TRBV, TRBD and TRBJ reference segments. Only V-J combinations with frequency above 0.0001, covering roughly 99% of repertoires, were analysed. A TCS score was defined as the ratio of F50 (clonal expansion) to E x V (chaos), with BLOSUM62-based TCRdist applied between CDR3 peptides within each V-J. Welch's t-statistics and random forest reduced roughly 500 V-J features to 10 to 15, which were used in a naive Bayes classifier (R e1071). Sample size was not statistically predetermined, and blinding of investigators to group allocation was not performed. The paper describes TCR Vbeta CDR3 sequencing of 135 peripheral blood samples, made up of some 42 ophthalmopathy patients, roughly 72 hyperthyroidism patients and roughly 17 progressor patients.

The rearranged chain carries TRBV20-1 and TRBJ2-1; 12 central bases correspond to TRBD1. The J call could be wrong; TRBJ2-5 is a better fit for the DNA end. The receptor was derived from a woman aged 25 to 39 with Graves disease. Donor details come from another sample of the same person, matched by shared clones. The input for sequencing was peripheral blood mononuclear cells (PBMCs), taken at new diagnosis, from a patient treated with antithyroid drugs. For the CDR3, the sequence is CSTRDRGRGTQYF. The sequenced DNA is TGCAGTACGCGGGACAGGGGGCGTGGGACCCAGTACTTC.